The 18 T cell receptor beta chains reported below all come from one sample, sequenced in a study of blood T cell repertoires in COVID-19. Measured with immunoSEQ multiplex PCR; TCRdb has only the in-frame clones, and not every one. Here the sample spans about 58,000 clones, approximately 80% being singletons. The source material was peripheral blood. These receptor sequences come from a man aged 50-59 years with COVID-19, enrolled during active disease.

The CDR3 DNA is TGTGCCAGCAGCTTAGTGCAGTATAATTCACCCCTCCACTTT. Translating it yields CASSLVQYNSPLHF. The V call is TRBV7-2, the J call TRBJ1-6; no clear D. Per germline, CDR1 SGHTA and CDR2 FQGNSA. The V end lost 1 base, the J end lost 4 bases, and 5 bases lay between the germline ends. The CDR3 covers 14 residues.

The J gene is TRBJ2-1, the V gene TRBV4-1, with D possibly TRBD1 on 5 matching bases. Trimming cost V 0 bases and J 4 bases, with 16 bases left between them. Germline assignment: CDR1 MGHRA and CDR2 YSYEKL. This CDR3 has 17 residues. CDR3 nucleotide sequence: TGCGCCAGCAGCCAAGAGGGGCCCACTGGGATGTACAATGAGCAGTTCTTC. Protein product: CASSQEGPTGMYNEQFF.

The chain uses TRBV29-1 and TRBJ2-3; the match to TRBD2 covers 11 bases. J gave up 2 bases and V 1 base, and 23 bases lay outside the gene matches. The germline CDR1 and CDR2 sequences are SQVTM and ANQGSEA. The CDR3 spans 22 residues. Here the CDR3 reads CSVEGGRSRKGLAALPTDTQYF. In nucleotides, the CDR3 is TGCAGCGTTGAAGGGGGCCGGTCGAGGAAGGGACTAGCGGCCCTCCCCACAGATACGCAGTATTTT.

This clone was detected only a few times. The chain joins TRBV11-2 to TRBJ1-1, with TRBD1 matching over 12 bases. V lost 5 bases, J lost 6 bases, and 4 bases stayed unmatched. The CDR3 sequence is 14 residues long. In germline, CDR1 is SGHAT, CDR2 FQNNGV. The DNA for the CDR3 is TGTGCCAGCAGCCCCTGGGACAGGGGGCCTGAAGCTTTCTTT. Amino acid sequence: CASSPWDRGPEAFF. Filled out from reference TRBV11-2 and TRBJ1-1, the complete variable domain reads EAGVAQSPRYKIIEKRQSVAFWCNPISGHATLYWYQQILGQGPKLLIQFQNNGVVDDSQLPKDRFSAERLKGVDSTLKIQPAKLEDSAVYLCASSPWDRGPEAFFGQGTRLTVV.

In DNA, the CDR3 is TGTGCCAGCAGTAAAACCGGGACAGGGGCGAACAATGAGCAGTTCTTC. The encoded protein is CASSKTGTGANNEQFF. The chain joins TRBV11-2 to TRBJ2-1, with TRBD1 matching 10 bases. V was pared by 6 bases and J by 5 bases, with 10 bases of the junction left unmatched. Germline V gene data show CDR1 as SGHAT and CDR2 as FQNNGV. This CDR3 contains 16 residues.

This clone turned up a few times. The chain links TRBV19 to TRBJ1-2, with D perhaps TRBD1 (6 bases). Trimming shortened V by 4 bases and J by 7 bases, and 13 bases separated the two germline ends. Germline lookup yields CDR1 LNHDA and CDR2 SQIVND (reference sequence). The CDR3 spans 13 residues. CDR3 in DNA: TGTGCCAGTAGTAGGGACATCACCACTGGCTACACCTTC. Protein: CASSRDITTGYTF. Full variable domain (outside the CDR3, taken from reference TRBV19 and TRBJ1-2): DGGITQSPKYLFRKEGQNVTLSCEQNLNHDAMYWYRQDPGQGLRLIYYSQIVNDFQKGDIAEGYSVSREKKESFPLTVTSAQKNPTAFYLCASSRDITTGYTFGSGTRLTVV.

This chain joins TRBV5-1 and TRBJ2-2, with TRBD2 matching 9 bases. CDR3 size: 17 residues. V was pared by 4 bases and J by 7 bases, with 14 bases of the junction left unmatched. Germline V gene lookup returns CDR1 SGHRS and CDR2 YFSETQ. The CDR3: CASSPLPRGRASGELFF. For the CDR3, the DNA is TGCGCCAGCAGCCCCCTTCCCCGCGGGAGGGCGAGCGGGGAGCTGTTTTTT.

The V gene is TRBV5-6, the J gene TRBJ2-4, with TRBD1 as a possible D gene (5 bases). Germline values: CDR1 SGHDT, CDR2 YYEEEE. The CDR3 totals 16 residues. V was pared by 3 bases and J by 5 bases, with 18 bases between. DNA of the CDR3: TGTGCCAGCAGCTATCGCTGGCGGCAGGGCGAAAACATTCAGTACTTC. This gives the protein CASSYRWRQGENIQYF. Based on the CDR3 plus reference TRBV5-6 and TRBJ2-4, the full variable domain is DAGVTQSPTHLIKTRGQQVTLRCSPKSGHDTVSWYQQALGQGPQFIFQYYEEEERQRGNFPDRFSGHQFPNYSSELNVNALLLGDSALYLCASSYRWRQGENIQYFGAGTRLSVL.

This rearrangement joins TRBV7-2 to TRBJ2-5; D unresolved. CDR3 length: 13 residues. Germline V gives CDR1 SGHTA, CDR2 FQGNSA. Trimming took off 1 base at V and 4 bases at J, with 7 bases between the two ends. The CDR3, as DNA: TGTGCCAGCAGCTTAGTTGGCGGAGAGACCCAGTACTTC. It is translated as CASSLVGGETQYF.

The gene calls are TRBV19 and TRBJ2-1; D is possibly TRBD2 (6 bases). V was clipped by 4 bases and J by 7 bases, with 20 bases between them. This CDR3 has 16 amino acids. Germline V CDR1 and CDR2: LNHDA, SQIVND (reference sequence). As DNA, the CDR3 is TGTGCCAGTAGTAAGCCCGGGACTCCTAGTGAAAATGAGCAGTTCTTC. Its translation is CASSKPGTPSENEQFF.

The rearrangement links TRBV28 to TRBJ2-7; D ambiguous. The V gene lost 5 bases and the J gene lost 2 bases, with 4 bases spanning the gap. The CDR3 is 11 amino acids. The germline gives CDR1 MDHEN, CDR2 SYDVKM. The CDR3 spells CASSLPYEQYF. The CDR3 bases are TGTGCCAGCAGTCTCCCCTACGAGCAGTACTTC.

The gene calls are TRBV27 and TRBJ2-7; 10 nucleotides agree with TRBD1. V dropped 6 bases and J dropped 5; count of bases not matched to a gene: 10. The CDR3 sequence is 15 residues long. CDR1 is MNHEY, CDR2 SMNVEV, per germline (reference sequence). CDR3 protein: CASRYRDRGRDEQYF. The CDR3, as DNA: TGTGCCAGCAGATACCGGGACAGGGGTAGGGACGAGCAGTACTTC.

The rearrangement uses TRBV7-2 and TRBJ2-5; D gene unclear. CDR1 and CDR2 from the germline V gene are SGHTA and FQGNSA. The germline V and J ends were trimmed by 5 bases and 2 bases, with 3 bases remaining between them. CDR3 length: 11 amino acids. CDR3 in DNA: TGTGCCAGCAGCCCGCAAGAGACCCAGTACTTC. It yields the protein CASSPQETQYF.

The chain combines TRBV5-1 with TRBJ1-2; TRBD1 matches at 7 bases. Germline assignment: CDR1 SGHRS and CDR2 YFSETQ. V gave up 4 bases and J gave up 3 bases; unmatched junction bases: 3. This CDR3 spans 13 amino acids. DNA of the CDR3: TGCGCCAGCAGCGGGGACAGCCACTATGGCTACACCTTC. This gives the protein CASSGDSHYGYTF.

The rearrangement links TRBV5-1 to TRBJ2-7, with D perhaps matching TRBD2 (6 bases). CDR3 length equals 15 residues. CDR1 is SGHRS and CDR2 is YFSETQ in the germline V gene. V lost 0 bases and J lost 9, with 19 bases in between. CDR3 sequence (DNA): TGCGCCAGCAGCTTGGCCTCTTGGGACTCCAAGGTGCAGTACTTC. It translates to CASSLASWDSKVQYF. The full variable domain, completed using reference TRBV5-1 and TRBJ2-7, is KAGVTQTPRYLIKTRGQQVTLSCSPISGHRSVSWYQQTPGQGLQFLFEYFSETQRNKGNFPGRFSGRQFSNSRSEMNVSTLELGDSALYLCASSLASWDSKVQYFGPGTRLTVT.

This sequence joins TRBV7-2 and TRBJ2-7, with D maybe TRBD2 (5 bases). The V and J ends lost 2 bases and 0 bases respectively, with 8 bases between them. The CDR3 contains 14 residues. Per the germline V gene, CDR1 is SGHTA and CDR2 is FQGNSA. CDR3 coding DNA: TGTGCCAGCAGCTTAACACGGGACTCCTACGAGCAGTACTTC. Translation: CASSLTRDSYEQYF.

This clone has a single count. This rearrangement joins TRBV10-3 to TRBJ2-1; 11 bases are a match to TRBD2. J gave up 3 bases and V 6 bases, and 1 base lay outside the gene matches. In germline, CDR1 is ENHRY, CDR2 SYGVKD. The CDR3 runs to 14 residues. CDR3 sequence reads: CAIRGTSGYNEQFF. The CDR3 nucleotides read TGTGCCATCAGAGGGACTAGCGGCTACAATGAGCAGTTCTTC.

This chain connects TRBV7-8 to TRBJ1-4, with TRBD1 identical over 8 bases. The length of the CDR3 is 18 residues. Germline V lookup: CDR1 SGHVS, CDR2 FQNEAQ. Losses at the gene ends were 2 bases for V and 8 bases for J; bases not matched to a gene: 16. The CDR3 nucleotides are TGTGCCAGCAGCTTATACGGACGAGGACAGGGTCATTCAGAAAAACTGTTTTTT. As protein: CASSLYGRGQGHSEKLFF.